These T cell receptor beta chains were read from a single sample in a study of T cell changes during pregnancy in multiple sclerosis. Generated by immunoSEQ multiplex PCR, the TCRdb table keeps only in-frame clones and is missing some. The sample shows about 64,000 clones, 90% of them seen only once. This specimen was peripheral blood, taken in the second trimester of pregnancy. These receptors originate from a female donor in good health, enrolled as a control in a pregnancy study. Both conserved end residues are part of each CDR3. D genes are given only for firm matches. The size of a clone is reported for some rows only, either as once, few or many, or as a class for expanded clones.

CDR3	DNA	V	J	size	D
CAWSVTGWTGYTF	TGTGCCTGGAGTGTGACAGGGTGGACGGGCTACACCTTC	TRBV30	TRBJ1-2	NA	TRBD1
CASSARVLANTEAFF	TGTGCCAGCAGCGCGAGGGTTTTGGCGAACACTGAAGCTTTCTTT	TRBV5-5	TRBJ1-1	NA	NA
CATSRDLRVNEQYF	TGTGCCACCAGCAGAGATTTGAGAGTCAACGAGCAGTACTTC	TRBV15	TRBJ2-7	NA	NA
CASIRAGGRYEQYF	TGTGCCAGCATTAGGGCAGGGGGACGGTACGAGCAGTACTTC	TRBV28	TRBJ2-7	NA	TRBD1
CSVVTSGGAFGTQYF	TGCAGCGTTGTTACTAGCGGGGGGGCCTTTGGTACCCAGTACTTC	TRBV29-1	TRBJ2-5	NA	TRBD2
CASSAYSFGQGKDTQYF	TGCGCCAGCAGCGCGTACTCGTTTGGACAGGGGAAAGATACGCAGTATTTT	TRBV5-1	TRBJ2-3	NA	TRBD1
CASRTGPNTEAFF	TGTGCCAGCAGGACAGGCCCGAACACTGAAGCTTTCTTT	TRBV2	TRBJ1-1	NA	NA
CAISDPPTSVQYEQYF	TGTGCCATCAGTGACCCACCCACTAGCGTACAATACGAGCAGTACTTC	TRBV10-3	TRBJ2-7	NA	TRBD2
CASSPGGDSYEQYF	TGTGCCAGCTCCCCGGGCGGGGACTCCTACGAGCAGTACTTC	TRBV7-3	TRBJ2-7	once	NA
CASSLAGQGAGELFF	TGTGCCAGCAGCTTAGCAGGACAGGGGGCCGGGGAGCTGTTTTTT	TRBV7-8	TRBJ2-2	NA	TRBD1
CASSSDTILAKNIQYF	TGTGCCAGCAGTTCCGACACGATACTAGCCAAAAACATTCAGTACTTC	TRBV6-6	TRBJ2-4	NA	NA
CASSGLAGFTGELFF	TGTGCCAGCAGTGGACTAGCGGGTTTCACCGGGGAGCTGTTTTTT	TRBV6-1	TRBJ2-2	NA	TRBD2
CASSPLAGSEAFF	TGTGCCAGCAGCCCTCTCGCAGGGTCTGAAGCTTTCTTT	TRBV7-2	TRBJ1-1	NA	NA
CASSTGTDHEQYF	TGTGCCAGCAGCACTGGGACAGATCACGAGCAGTACTTC	TRBV28	TRBJ2-7	once	TRBD1
CASSLRDSKETQYF	TGTGCCAGCAGCTTGAGGGACAGTAAAGAGACCCAGTACTTC	TRBV7-8	TRBJ2-5	NA	TRBD1
CASSFGQVPTNYGYTF	TGTGCCAGCAGCTTTGGCCAGGTACCCACTAACTATGGCTACACCTTC	TRBV21-1	TRBJ1-2	NA	NA
CASEVAGVGANEQFF	TGTGCCAGCGAGGTAGCGGGGGTTGGCGCCAATGAGCAGTTCTTC	TRBV9	TRBJ2-1	NA	TRBD2
CASTNRGEYSGNTIYF	TGTGCCAGCACGAACAGGGGGGAGTACTCTGGAAACACCATATATTTT	TRBV7-9	TRBJ1-3	once	TRBD1
CASSWTGVASHEQFF	TGTGCCAGCAGTTGGACGGGGGTAGCGTCCCATGAGCAGTTCTTC	TRBV27	TRBJ2-1	NA	NA
CASSPAGFYEQYF	TGTGCCAGCAGCCCAGCGGGGTTCTACGAGCAGTACTTC	TRBV7-9	TRBJ2-7	NA	TRBD2